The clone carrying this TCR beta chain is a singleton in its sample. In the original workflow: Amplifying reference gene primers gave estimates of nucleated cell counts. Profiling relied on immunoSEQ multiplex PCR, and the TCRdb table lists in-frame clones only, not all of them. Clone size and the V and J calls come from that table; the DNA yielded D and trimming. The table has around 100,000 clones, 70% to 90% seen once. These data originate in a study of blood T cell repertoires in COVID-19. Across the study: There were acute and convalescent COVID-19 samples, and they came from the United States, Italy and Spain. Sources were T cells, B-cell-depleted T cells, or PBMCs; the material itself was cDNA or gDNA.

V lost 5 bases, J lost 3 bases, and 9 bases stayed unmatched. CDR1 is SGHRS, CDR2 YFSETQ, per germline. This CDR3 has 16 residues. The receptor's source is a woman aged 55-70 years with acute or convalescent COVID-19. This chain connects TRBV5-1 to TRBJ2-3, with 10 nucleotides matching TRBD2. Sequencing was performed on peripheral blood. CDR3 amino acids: CASSRDSGGMTDTQYF. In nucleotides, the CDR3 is TGCGCCAGCAGTCGGGATAGCGGGGGGATGACAGATACGCAGTATTTT.